Following are 19 T cell receptor beta chains from one sample sequenced in a study of T-cell reconstitution after alpha-beta-depleted transplantation in children. It was with unique molecular identifiers that the TCRbeta library was prepared. TCRdb recomputed calls from the PCR reads with MiXCR, one row per CDR3 protein. The sample includes hundreds of thousands of distinct CDR3 sequences, about an eighth seen only once; the top ten take 0.79%. The specimen comprised PBMCs, sampled before TCRalphabeta/CD19-depleted stem cell transplant. The receptor source for this set is a girl aged 2 to 9 with congenital amegakaryocytic thrombocytopenia, due to receive a stem cell transplant.

This clonotype was detected only a few times. V usage is TRBV15 and J usage is TRBJ2-2; D ambiguous. Germline values: CDR1 LNHNV, CDR2 YYDKDF (reference sequence). Trimming removed 3 bases from V and 10 bases from J, with 18 bases in between. The CDR3 spans 15 residues. CDR3 region: CATSRSTGRLVELFF. Written as DNA, the CDR3 is TGTGCCACCAGCAGGTCGACTGGACGGCTTGTGGAGCTGTTTTTT.

This clonotype was seen only a few times. CDR3 sequence (DNA): TGTGCCAGCAGCCCACTTTCGGTACTAGCGGGAGAGAATGAGCAGTTCTTC. Its protein product is CASSPLSVLAGENEQFF. The chain has TRBV7-9 and TRBJ2-1; 11 bases agree with TRBD2. The germline CDR1 and CDR2 sequences are SEHNR and FQNEAQ (reference sequence). The CDR3 consists of 17 residues. V shed 5 bases and J 7 bases; nucleotides not matched to a gene: 13.

This clonotype has ten or more counts. Given the absence of the conserved phenylalanine or tryptophan at the CDR3 end, a read error is likely. Because the CDR3's place on the DNA is in doubt, the DNA is left out and the CDR3 is given as listed by TCRdb. The CDR3 loop is CASSFGTSVL. The gene calls are TRBV5-1 and TRBJ2-1; the tabulated D call, TRBD2, remains unverified against the DNA. The germline CDR1 and CDR2 sequences are SGHRS and YFSETQ. The CDR3 adds up to 10 amino acids, both ends counted.

This clonotype was detected ten times or more. This CDR3 is CASSLGPRDSNQPQHF. DNA of the CDR3: TGCGCCAGCAGCTTGGGGCCCAGAGATAGCAATCAGCCCCAGCATTTT. The rearrangement joins TRBV5-1 to TRBJ1-5; D is undetermined. CDR3 length: 16 residues. Deletions cut 0 bases from V and 0 bases from J, with 10 bases between. Per the germline V gene, CDR1 is SGHRS and CDR2 is YFSETQ.

This clonotype was recorded many times. The chain combines TRBV20-1 with TRBJ2-1; no firm D call. V was shortened by 5 bases and J by 6 bases, with 8 bases between the two germline ends. The CDR3 has 11 amino acids. CDR1 DFQATT and CDR2 SNEGSKA come from the germline V gene (reference sequence). CDR3 sequence (DNA): TGCAGTGCTGAGATTGGCAATGAGCAGTTCTTC. Encoded protein: CSAEIGNEQFF.

V usage is TRBV7-6 and J usage is TRBJ2-5; D possibly corresponds to TRBD2 (6 bases). Germline values: CDR1 SGHVS, CDR2 FNYEAQ. The CDR3 length is 15 residues. Trimming pared 1 base from V and 4 bases from J, leaving 13 bases between. CDR3 loop: CASSLDSGARETQYF. CDR3 sequence (DNA): TGTGCCAGCAGCTTAGACTCGGGAGCCCGAGAGACCCAGTACTTC.

The chain recombines TRBV12-3 or TRBV12-4 with TRBJ2-7, with no clear D. There are 18 residues in the CDR3. The ends were cut back, 0 bases at V and 2 bases at J, with 20 bases in the middle. CDR3 loop: CASSLARMGSTIPYEQYF. DNA for the CDR3: TGTGCCAGCAGTTTAGCGCGAATGGGGTCCACGATACCCTACGAGCAGTACTTC.

This clonotype was counted at least ten times. The chain couples TRBV20-1 to TRBJ2-5, with D uncertain. This CDR3 has 13 amino acids. Trimming pared 5 bases from V and 5 bases from J, leaving 15 bases between. Looked up from germline, CDR1 is DFQATT and CDR2 is SNEGSKA (reference sequence). CDR3 protein: CSAQIRFRETQYF. For the CDR3, the DNA is TGCAGTGCTCAGATCAGGTTCCGGGAGACCCAGTACTTC.

This clonotype was detected only a few times. The genes are TRBV30 and TRBJ2-7, with TRBD2 identical over 10 bases. CDR1 is GTSNPN and CDR2 is SVGIG in the germline V gene (reference sequence). J gave up 2 bases and V 2 bases, and 6 bases lay outside the gene matches. This CDR3 is 15 amino acids long. The CDR3 nucleotides read TGTGCCTGGAGTCCACTAGCGGGGACCCCCTACGAGCAGTACTTC. Translating gives CAWSPLAGTPYEQYF. Full variable domain (missing parts from reference TRBV30 and TRBJ2-7): SQTIHQWPATLVQPVGSPLSLECTVEGTSNPNLYWYRQAAGRGLQLLFYSVGIGQISSEVPQNLSASRPQDRQFILSSKKLLLSDSGFYLCAWSPLAGTPYEQYFGPGTRLTVT.

This clonotype was found many times. The V and J genes are TRBV20-1 and TRBJ2-1; 10 positions agree with TRBD2. CDR1 is DFQATT, CDR2 SNEGSKA, per germline (reference sequence). Trimming cost V 7 bases and J 8 bases; bases outside gene matches: 11. This CDR3 spans 14 amino acids. This CDR3 is CSVTPGLAIDEQFF. DNA for the CDR3: TGCAGTGTCACACCGGGACTAGCGATCGATGAGCAGTTCTTC.

The V call is TRBV20-1, the J call TRBJ2-2; D is unresolved. The CDR3 length is 16 residues. Germline CDR1 reads DFQATT; CDR2 reads SNEGSKA (reference sequence). V was clipped by 2 bases and J by 1 base, with 14 bases between them. CDR3 bases: TGCAGTGCTAGATTCATTGGGCCAAGGAACACCGGGGAGCTGTTTTTT. Protein product: CSARFIGPRNTGELFF.

The table lists this clonotype with many counts. The CDR3 protein is CSVGTSPVDTQYF. The CDR3 DNA is TGCAGCGTAGGGACCTCCCCGGTAGATACGCAGTATTTT. The chain links TRBV29-1 to TRBJ2-3, with D perhaps given as TRBD1 or TRBD2 (5 bases each). The germline V and J ends were trimmed by 6 bases and 5 bases, with 15 bases remaining between them. Per germline, CDR1 SQVTM and CDR2 ANQGSEA. CDR3 size: 13 residues.

This clonotype was seen many times. The V call is TRBV15, the J call TRBJ2-3, with 14 bases identical to TRBD2. The CDR3 has 15 amino acids. The J segment lost 5 bases and the V segment lost 5 bases, leaving 3 bases of the junction unmatched. Germline CDR1 and CDR2: LNHNV and YYDKDF (reference sequence). DNA of the CDR3: TGTGCCACCAGCGCCGGGACTAGCGGGAGAGATACGCAGTATTTT. It translates to CATSAGTSGRDTQYF.

The chain recombines TRBV12-3 or TRBV12-4 with TRBJ2-1; D perhaps matches TRBD2 (6 bases). This CDR3 has 13 residues. V gave up 6 bases and J gave up 10 bases, with 16 bases separating them. CDR3 DNA sequence: TGTGCCAGCAGCCTGACTAGTCGAAGGGAGCAGTTCTTC. This codes for CASSLTSRREQFF.

This clonotype was found many times. The chain combines TRBV5-6 with TRBJ2-3; D possibly corresponds to TRBD2 (5 bases). Germline V gene lookup returns CDR1 SGHDT and CDR2 YYEEEE. V dropped 6 bases and J dropped 4 bases, with 9 bases sitting between them. This CDR3 spans 12 amino acids. The CDR3 loop is CASTLLADTQYF. The CDR3 DNA follows: TGTGCCAGCACCCTACTAGCAGATACGCAGTATTTT.

The V gene is TRBV20-1, the J gene TRBJ2-1; no clear D gene. The CDR3 extends over 18 amino acids. CDR1 is DFQATT, CDR2 SNEGSKA, per germline (reference sequence). V was clipped by 1 base and J by 6 bases, with 25 bases between them. The CDR3 DNA follows: TGCAGTGCTAGAGGCCAGACTTACCCCTACAAGATCGTCAATGAGCAGTTCTTC. It specifies CSARGQTYPYKIVNEQFF.

This clonotype was seen at least ten times. The chain has TRBV6-1 and TRBJ2-3, with 7 bases matching TRBD1. V lost 5 bases and J lost 0; bases outside the gene matches: 2. The germline CDR1 and CDR2 sequences are MNHNS and SASEGT. The CDR3 spans 14 residues. The DNA of the CDR3 is TGTGCCAGCAGTAAGGACAGGAGCACAGATACGCAGTATTTT. The encoded protein is CASSKDRSTDTQYF.

This clonotype was recorded at least ten times. The chain carries TRBV12-3 or TRBV12-4 and TRBJ1-2; D is undetermined. The V and J ends lost 5 bases and 4 bases respectively, with 11 bases between them. CDR3 size: 13 residues. The CDR3 DNA reads as TGTGCCAGCAGTCTAAGACGGGCCTATGGCTACACCTTC. Translation: CASSLRRAYGYTF.

Many counts were recorded for this clonotype. The genes are TRBV20-1 and TRBJ2-4; 13 bases fit TRBD2. This CDR3 has 14 amino acids. From germline, CDR1 is DFQATT and CDR2 SNEGSKA (reference sequence). V lost 5 bases to trimming and J lost 6 bases; unmatched junction nucleotides: 4. CDR3 sequence: CSALTSGRVNIQYF. In DNA form, the CDR3 reads TGCAGTGCTTTAACTAGCGGGAGGGTAAACATTCAGTACTTC.